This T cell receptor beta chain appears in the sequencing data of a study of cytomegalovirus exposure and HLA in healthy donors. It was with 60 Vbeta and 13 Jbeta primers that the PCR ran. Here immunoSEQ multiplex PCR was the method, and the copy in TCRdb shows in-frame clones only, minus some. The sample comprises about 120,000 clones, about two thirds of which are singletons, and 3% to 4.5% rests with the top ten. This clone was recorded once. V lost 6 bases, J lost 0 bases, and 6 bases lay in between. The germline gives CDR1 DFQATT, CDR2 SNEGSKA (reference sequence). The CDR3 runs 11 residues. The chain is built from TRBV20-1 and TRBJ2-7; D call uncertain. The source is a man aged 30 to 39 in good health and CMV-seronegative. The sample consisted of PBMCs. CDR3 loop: CSAQNSYEQYF. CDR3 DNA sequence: TGCAGTGCCCAGAACTCCTACGAGCAGTACTTC.